The 24 T cell receptor beta chains in this list originate from one sample, sequenced in a study of T cells after somatic rescue of genetic block. Only in-frame clones appear in the TCRdb table, and some are missing; sequencing was by immunoSEQ multiplex PCR. The sample has roughly 71,000 clones; under 95% are singletons. Sequenced input: peripheral blood mononuclear cells (PBMCs). All receptors derive from a young man.

V is TRBV5-1 and J is TRBJ2-3; D may be TRBD1 or TRBD2 (5 bases each). Per germline, CDR1 SGHRS and CDR2 YFSETQ. The CDR3 has 14 amino acids. V shed 2 bases and J shed 3 bases, with 10 bases lying between them. DNA for the CDR3: TGCGCCAGCAGCTTTGGGGGAATGACAGATACGCAGTATTTT. This encodes CASSFGGMTDTQYF.

The J gene is TRBJ2-5, the V gene TRBV7-8; 7 bases agree with TRBD2. The CDR3 has 16 residues. Germline CDR1 SGHVS, CDR2 FQNEAQ. The trim removed 1 base at V and 1 base at J, leaving 6 bases unmatched. Here the CDR3 reads CASSLGASGPQETQYF. For the CDR3, the DNA is TGTGCCAGCAGCTTAGGGGCTAGCGGCCCCCAAGAGACCCAGTACTTC.

This clone was recorded once. The chain's CDR3 is CASSMITGARDSRSNYGYTF. CDR3 bases: TGTGCCAGTAGTATGATCACGGGAGCTAGGGACAGCCGATCGAACTATGGCTACACCTTC. The J gene is TRBJ1-2, the V gene TRBV19, with 7 bases that match TRBD1. The CDR3 loop spans 20 amino acids. Germline loops: CDR1 LNHDA, CDR2 SQIVND (reference sequence). The J segment lost 2 bases and the V segment lost 3 bases, leaving 21 bases of the junction unmatched. Filled out from reference TRBV19 and TRBJ1-2, the complete variable domain reads DGGITQSPKYLFRKEGQNVTLSCEQNLNHDAMYWYRQDPGQGLRLIYYSQIVNDFQKGDIAEGYSVSREKKESFPLTVTSAQKNPTAFYLCASSMITGARDSRSNYGYTFGSGTRLTVV.

V usage is TRBV6-1 and J usage is TRBJ1-6; 7 positions match TRBD1. Losses at the gene ends were 4 bases for V and 5 bases for J; bases not matched to a gene: 11. Germline V lookup: CDR1 MNHNS, CDR2 SASEGT. This CDR3 contains 17 residues. CDR3 sequence (DNA): TGTGCCAGCAGTGGGAGACAGGGAGCCCTCAATAATTCACCCCTCCACTTT. The encoded protein is CASSGRQGALNNSPLHF.

This sequence joins TRBV28 and TRBJ2-3; 9 bases line up with TRBD2. The trim removed 2 bases at V and 2 bases at J, leaving 2 bases unmatched. The length of the CDR3 is 15 residues. CDR1 is MDHEN and CDR2 is SYDVKM in the germline V gene. CDR3 protein: CASSLSGRPTDTQYF. CDR3 nucleotide sequence: TGTGCCAGCAGTTTAAGCGGGAGGCCCACAGATACGCAGTATTTT.

This clone was observed a few times. The chain combines TRBV2 with TRBJ2-7; TRBD1 aligns across 9 bases. The J segment lost 3 bases and the V segment lost 10 bases, leaving 4 bases of the junction unmatched. From germline, CDR1 is SNHLY and CDR2 FYNNEI. This CDR3 is 12 amino acids long. The CDR3 DNA sequence: TGTGCCACCCGGGACAGGGTCTACGAGCAGTACTTC. Translation: CATRDRVYEQYF. The full variable domain, with the rest looked up from reference TRBV2 and TRBJ2-7, is EPEVTQTPSHQVTQMGQEVILRCVPISNHLYFYWYRQILGQKVEFLVSFYNNEISEKSEIFDDQFSVERPDGSNFTLKIRSTKLEDSAMYFCATRDRVYEQYFGPGTRLTVT.

The gene calls are TRBV11-2 and TRBJ2-7, with D possibly matching TRBD2 (6 bases). This CDR3 has 14 amino acids. Between the trimmed V and J ends, which lost 5 bases and 4 bases, there was a span of 15 bases. Germline values: CDR1 SGHAT, CDR2 FQNNGV. CDR3 DNA: TGTGCCAGCAGCCGCGGGACGGCTCCTTACGAGCAGTACTTC. Amino acids: CASSRGTAPYEQYF.

This clone occurred once. The chain recombines TRBV2 with TRBJ2-4, with 7 bases lining up with TRBD2. The V and J ends lost 7 bases and 5 bases, in that order; junction bases with no gene match: 8. The CDR3 sequence is 14 residues long. Germline CDR1 reads SNHLY; CDR2 reads FYNNEI. CDR3 bases: TGTGCCAGCACCCCTAGCGGAGGGGAAAACATTCAGTACTTC. It encodes CASTPSGGENIQYF.

The V call is TRBV11-2, the J call TRBJ2-7; D gene uncertain. The V gene lost 4 bases and the J gene lost 5 bases, with 6 bases spanning the gap. Per the germline V gene, CDR1 is SGHAT and CDR2 is FQNNGV. The CDR3 is 11 residues long. The CDR3 DNA reads TGTGCCAGCAGCTCGGTCCACGAGCAGTACTTC. Residues: CASSSVHEQYF.

This clone was detected once. The chain carries TRBV6-5 and TRBJ2-7; 8 nucleotides match TRBD1. V shed 6 bases, J shed 4 bases, and the junction held 8 bases outside the gene matches. CDR1 is MNHEY, CDR2 SVGAGI, per germline. The CDR3 length is 14 residues. CDR3: CASSPPGQEYEQYF. DNA of the CDR3: TGTGCCAGCAGCCCACCGGGACAGGAGTACGAGCAGTACTTC.

The genes are TRBV15 and TRBJ2-5, with 11 bases that match TRBD1. This CDR3 has 15 amino acids. V shed 1 base, J shed 6 bases, and the junction held 4 bases outside the gene matches. Germline assignment: CDR1 LNHNV and CDR2 YYDKDF (reference sequence). CDR3: CATSRGGQGEQTQYF. The CDR3, as DNA: TGTGCCACCAGCAGAGGGGGACAGGGGGAACAGACCCAGTACTTC.

The chain links TRBV2 to TRBJ2-3; 12 bases agree with TRBD2. CDR3 size: 15 residues. The germline V gene encodes CDR1 SNHLY and CDR2 FYNNEI. Germline trimming cut 8 bases from V and 2 bases from J; bases unmatched to any gene: 5. The CDR3 is CASGGLAGPTDTQYF. CDR3 in DNA: TGTGCCAGCGGCGGACTAGCGGGGCCCACAGATACGCAGTATTTT.

The chain couples TRBV6-6 to TRBJ2-2; TRBD2 matches at 7 bases. Trimming took 0 bases from V and 5 from J; bases not matched to a gene: 0. Germline values: CDR1 MNHNY, CDR2 SVGAGI (reference sequence). There are 14 residues in the CDR3. CDR3 DNA: TGTGCCAGCAGTTACTCGGGGGGGACCGGGGAGCTGTTTTTT. Protein: CASSYSGGTGELFF.

This clone is judged medium-sized (0.01 to 0.1%). The genes are TRBV19 and TRBJ1-1; D gene ambiguous. From germline, CDR1 is LNHDA and CDR2 SQIVND (reference sequence). The CDR3 contains 14 residues. Trimming cost V 6 bases and J 0 bases, with 11 bases left between them. CDR3 nucleotides: TGTGCCAGTAGCCTACGACAAATGAACACTGAAGCTTTCTTT. It specifies CASSLRQMNTEAFF.

This clone was detected only once. The rearrangement uses TRBV30 and TRBJ1-2; D might be TRBD1 (6 bases). With 4 bases removed from V and 4 bases from J, the gap between germline ends came to 10 bases. Germline V gene sequence: CDR1 GTSNPN, CDR2 SVGIG (reference sequence). This CDR3 spans 12 amino acids. CDR3 sequence reads: CAWTDRTYGYTF. CDR3 bases: TGTGCCTGGACTGACAGGACCTATGGCTACACCTTC.

J is TRBJ2-1 and V is TRBV5-1; 11 positions agree with TRBD2. The CDR3 covers 16 residues. V was clipped by 4 bases and J by 2 bases; unmatched bases: 5. Germline CDR1 SGHRS, CDR2 YFSETQ. The CDR3 protein is CASSPTSGGTYNEQFF. The CDR3 bases are TGCGCCAGCAGCCCTACTAGCGGGGGTACCTACAATGAGCAGTTCTTC. Combining the CDR3 with reference TRBV5-1 and TRBJ2-1 gives the whole variable domain KAGVTQTPRYLIKTRGQQVTLSCSPISGHRSVSWYQQTPGQGLQFLFEYFSETQRNKGNFPGRFSGRQFSNSRSEMNVSTLELGDSALYLCASSPTSGGTYNEQFFGPGTRLTVL.

This chain joins TRBV25-1 and TRBJ2-5, with D tentatively TRBD1 (6 bases). Germline V gives CDR1 MGHDK, CDR2 SYGVNS. Trimming removed 9 bases at V and 1 base at J, with 9 bases between. The CDR3 is 12 amino acids. The CDR3 protein is CASQGFQETQYF. The CDR3 DNA is TGTGCCAGTCAGGGGTTCCAAGAGACCCAGTACTTC.

The chain is built from TRBV27 and TRBJ2-1; no reliable D call. The CDR3 loop spans 12 amino acids. The germline gives CDR1 MNHEY, CDR2 SMNVEV (reference sequence). The germline V and J ends were trimmed by 4 bases and 7 bases, with 8 bases remaining between them. In DNA form, the CDR3 reads TGTGCCAGCAGTTCACCAGGAAATGAGCAGTTCTTC. This encodes CASSSPGNEQFF.

The chain employs TRBV9 and TRBJ2-1, with 11 bases fitting TRBD2. Germline CDR1 and CDR2: SGDLS and YYNGEE. Trimming removed 6 bases from V and 8 bases from J; junction bases left unmatched: 7. The CDR3 is made up of 14 amino acids. As DNA, the CDR3 is TGTGCCAGCACTGTGCTAGCGGGGGGAGATGAGCAGTTCTTC. This translates into CASTVLAGGDEQFF.

The gene calls are TRBV11-3 and TRBJ2-7; 9 bases match TRBD1. This CDR3 contains 15 residues. Per the germline V gene, CDR1 is SGHNT and CDR2 is YENEEA. The V segment lost 4 bases and the J segment 3 bases; nucleotides outside the gene matches: 7. The CDR3 loop reads CASSSGRDRDYEQYF. The CDR3 DNA sequence: TGTGCCAGCAGCTCAGGCCGGGACAGGGACTACGAGCAGTACTTC. Filled out from reference TRBV11-3 and TRBJ2-7, the complete variable domain reads EAGVVQSPRYKIIEKKQPVAFWCNPISGHNTLYWYLQNLGQGPELLIRYENEEAVDDSQLPKDRFSAERLKGVDSTLKIQPAELGDSAVYLCASSSGRDRDYEQYFGPGTRLTVT.

This clone appeared a few times. J is TRBJ2-5 and V is TRBV5-4; 7 positions agree with TRBD2. Germline lookup yields CDR1 SGHNT and CDR2 YYREEE (reference sequence). V lost 4 bases, J lost 0 bases, and 6 bases stayed unmatched. This CDR3 contains 15 residues. The CDR3 reads CASSREGRDQETQYF. CDR3 in DNA: TGTGCCAGCAGCAGGGAGGGAAGGGACCAAGAGACCCAGTACTTC.

In regard to this clone: At one of its ends the junction is not consistent with the germline gene, which may arise from a read error. V gene TRBV5-4 combines with J gene TRBJ2-5, with 9 bases aligning to TRBD1. Germline CDR1 SGHNT, CDR2 YYREEE (reference sequence). This CDR3 region has 16 residues. The CDR3 spells CASSLSAGQGLADVHF. The DNA for the CDR3 is TGTGCCAGCAGCTTGAGTGCCGGACAGGGGCTAGCGGACGTGCACTTC.

The chain joins TRBV6-5 to TRBJ2-2; maybe TRBD1 (6 bases). The CDR3 has 13 residues. Trimming pared 5 bases from V and 7 bases from J, leaving 11 bases between. Germline V gives CDR1 MNHEY, CDR2 SVGAGI. CDR3 residues: CASSRQEFGELFF. The DNA for the CDR3 is TGTGCCAGCAGTCGACAGGAATTCGGGGAGCTGTTTTTT.

The chain recombines TRBV14 with TRBJ1-2, with D unclear. Looked up from germline, CDR1 is SGHDN and CDR2 is FVKESK. The V end was cut by 1 base, the J end by 4 bases, with 4 bases between. The CDR3 totals 12 residues. CDR3 protein: CASSQGGYGYTF. Written as DNA, the CDR3 is TGTGCCAGCAGCCAAGGAGGCTATGGCTACACCTTC.